This T cell receptor beta chain was captured in a study of early T cells in non-severe SARS-CoV-2 infection. Study-level background: RNA in bulk from unsorted whole blood was sequenced, and chains were unpaired. Study-wide results and limits: Missing private and CD4 specificities, VDJdb matching favored anti-spike CD8 responses.

Germline lookup yields CDR1 MNHNY and CDR2 SVGAGI (reference sequence). CDR3 length: 15 residues. Trimming removed 1 base from V and 0 bases from J, with 10 bases in between. This clonotype was seen a few times. Antigen unknown. Individual cDNA molecules were tagged with unique molecular identifiers. TCRdb re-called the 5' RACE reads through MiXCR, storing one row per CDR3 protein. This table holds fewer than 120,000 distinct CDR3 sequences, roughly 12% found once. The TCR originated in an adult who was a healthcare worker with PCR-confirmed SARS-CoV-2 infection or an uninfected control (not recorded which). Sequenced material: whole blood, taken at baseline. J is TRBJ2-7 and V is TRBV6-6, with D unresolved. This chain's CDR3 is CASSYFTPLSYEQYF. The DNA of the CDR3 is TGTGCCAGCAGTTACTTCACGCCCCTCTCCTACGAGCAGTACTTC.